Sequencing of this TCR beta chain was carried out in a study of blood T cells in healthy people across ages. General study points: Possibly, changes in expanded clonotypes were confounded because donor CMV status was unknown.

This clonotype was recorded at least ten times. The antigen is undetermined. A sample-barcoded 5' primer and a J-beta primer mix were used in a second PCR of about 7 to 12 cycles. Tags on each cDNA molecule came from a template-switch adaptor with 12 random nucleotides. TCRdb reprocessed the 5' RACE reads via MiXCR and lists one record per CDR3 protein. The data show just under 900,000 distinct CDR3 sequences, about 30% seen once. The germline V and J ends were trimmed by 4 bases and 2 bases, with 12 bases remaining between them. The CDR3 totals 15 residues. Germline CDR1 is KGHSH and CDR2 is LQKENI. The source is a woman aged 80 or older in good health. The chain links TRBV18 to TRBJ2-1; weak D call: TRBD2 (6 bases). Input material: blood. As DNA, the CDR3 is TGTGCCAGCTCACTAGAAAGGAGGGCCTACAATGAGCAGTTCTTC. Amino acid sequence: CASSLERRAYNEQFF.